This passage covers 15 T cell receptor beta chains from one sample sequenced in a study of shared clonotypes between healthy human individuals. Profiling relied on immunoSEQ multiplex PCR, and the TCRdb table lists in-frame clones only, not all of them. The repertoire holds 2.5 million or so clones, just over 90% seen once, with roughly 0.13% in the top ten. The source material was naive CD4+ T cells sorted from blood. Subset noted: CD45RA+ positively selected. These receptors came from a man between 18 and 35 years old in good health.

The CDR3 DNA follows: TGTGCCAGCAGCCCGACAGGGAGCGGACAGCCCCAGCATTTT. Translating it yields CASSPTGSGQPQHF. The V and J genes are TRBV6-5 and TRBJ1-5; 7 bases map to TRBD1. V lost 6 bases and J lost 7; bases outside the gene matches: 9. CDR1 and CDR2 (germline): MNHEY, SVGAGI. The CDR3 has 14 residues.

The V call is TRBV18, the J call TRBJ1-1; D may be TRBD1 (6 bases). The CDR3 runs 14 residues. Deletions cut 6 bases from V and 8 bases from J, with 19 bases between. CDR1 is KGHSH, CDR2 LQKENI, per germline. The DNA for the CDR3 is TGTGCCAGCTCCCCGCGACAGGCTACCCTAGAAGCTTTCTTT. As protein: CASSPRQATLEAFF.

This clone was counted once. The gene calls are TRBV4-1 and TRBJ2-1; D possibly matches TRBD1 or TRBD2 (5 bases each). The V and J ends lost 0 bases and 6 bases respectively, with 12 bases between them. The germline gives CDR1 MGHRA, CDR2 YSYEKL. This CDR3 has 15 residues. The CDR3 DNA reads as TGCGCCAGCAGCCAAGAGGGGACGGGGACCAATGAGCAGTTCTTC. It translates to CASSQEGTGTNEQFF.

This clone has only one observation. The genes are TRBV27 and TRBJ1-1; tentative D call: TRBD1 (5 bases). The CDR3 has 15 residues. Germline CDR1 MNHEY, CDR2 SMNVEV (reference sequence). Trimming removed 6 bases at V and 4 bases at J, with 18 bases between. The CDR3 nucleotides read TGTGCCAGCAGCCCTAAACGACCTCAGGGCACTGAAGCTTTCTTT. Residues: CASSPKRPQGTEAFF.

This clone has only one observation. V and J are TRBV11-3 and TRBJ2-7; 11 bases map to TRBD1. There are 15 residues in the CDR3. After removal of 6 bases from V and 4 bases from J, the junction contained 8 bases not matched to a gene. Germline loops: CDR1 SGHNT, CDR2 YENEEA. CDR3 residues: CASSDGQGAKYEQYF. In DNA, the CDR3 is TGTGCCAGCAGTGACGGACAGGGGGCCAAATACGAGCAGTACTTC.

This chain connects TRBV10-1 to TRBJ2-1, with 9 bases that match TRBD2. Trimming cost V 8 bases and J 6 bases; bases outside gene matches: 5. Germline V gives CDR1 WNHNN, CDR2 SYGVQD (reference sequence). The CDR3 length is 13 residues. CDR3 DNA sequence: TGCGCCAGCTCTAGCGGGACCACCAATGAGCAGTTCTTC. The encoded protein is CASSSGTTNEQFF.

The chain uses TRBV7-2 and TRBJ2-3, with a possible D match to TRBD2 (7 bases). Germline assignment: CDR1 SGHTA and CDR2 FQGNSA. CDR3 length: 13 residues. V was shortened by 7 bases and J by 6 bases, with 14 bases between the two germline ends. CDR3 region: CASNPGGPDTQYF. The DNA of the CDR3 is TGTGCCAGCAACCCCGGGGGGCCCGATACGCAGTATTTT.

V is TRBV2 and J is TRBJ2-7; unclear D gene. V dropped 5 bases and J dropped 2 bases, with 10 bases sitting between them. Germline-derived CDR1 and CDR2 are SNHLY and FYNNEI. The CDR3 sequence is 13 residues long. The CDR3 region has the DNA TGTGCCAGCAGTTCGACTTTACCCTACGAGCAGTACTTC. It translates to CASSSTLPYEQYF.

Only one count was recorded for this clone. CDR3 in DNA: TGTGCCAGCAGTTTGCGGGACAGACTCTACTTC. Its translation is CASSLRDRLYF. This chain links TRBV27 with TRBJ2-7; TRBD1 is a possible D gene (7 bases). Germline loops: CDR1 MNHEY, CDR2 SMNVEV (reference sequence). The CDR3 is 11 amino acids. The V end lost 3 bases, the J end lost 13 bases, and 13 bases lay between the germline ends.

V usage is TRBV6-5 and J usage is TRBJ2-5, with D possibly matching TRBD1 (5 bases). The end of the DNA aligns better with TRBJ2-7, so the J call may be wrong. CDR3 length equals 15 residues. Germline values: CDR1 MNHEY, CDR2 SVGAGI. The CDR3 loop is CASSIYVGPLYEQYF. For the CDR3, the DNA is TGTGCCAGCAGCATTTACGTGGGGCCGCTTTACGAGCAGTACTTC.

The gene calls are TRBV11-3 and TRBJ2-7, with TRBD1 as a possible D gene (6 bases). The germline V and J ends were trimmed by 5 bases and 0 bases, with 8 bases remaining between them. The CDR3 covers 13 residues. The germline V gene has CDR1 SGHNT and CDR2 YENEEA. The CDR3 sequence is CASSPGDSYEQYF. The CDR3 DNA is TGTGCCAGCAGCCCAGGGGACTCCTACGAGCAGTACTTC.

The rearrangement links TRBV5-1 to TRBJ2-2; weak D call: TRBD1 (7 bases). With 3 bases removed from V and 5 bases from J, the gap between germline ends came to 20 bases. This CDR3 spans 17 amino acids. The germline V gene encodes CDR1 SGHRS and CDR2 YFSETQ. The CDR3, as DNA: TGCGCCAGCAGCTCCCCGGCACAACAGGGGAGGACCGGGGAGCTGTTTTTT. This encodes CASSSPAQQGRTGELFF.

On this clone itself: Other DNA sequences in this sample translate to the same CDR3. The rearrangement joins TRBV5-1 to TRBJ2-3, with TRBD2 identical over 7 bases. V shed 1 base and J 3 bases; nucleotides not matched to a gene: 2. The CDR3 covers 14 residues. Germline V CDR1 and CDR2: SGHRS, YFSETQ. The CDR3 is CASSLLGGTDTQYF. The CDR3 coding sequence is TGCGCCAGCAGCTTGCTCGGGGGGACAGATACGCAGTATTTT.

This clone was counted a single time. As DNA, the CDR3 is TGTGCCAGCAGCTCAACGACAGGCCCTTACGAGCAGTACTTC. Translation gives CASSSTTGPYEQYF. V and J are TRBV11-2 and TRBJ2-7; D is perhaps TRBD1 (6 bases). Trimming cost V 4 bases and J 4 bases, with 14 bases left between them. The CDR3 is made up of 14 amino acids. From germline, CDR1 is SGHAT and CDR2 FQNNGV.

The J gene is TRBJ2-7, the V gene TRBV6-1; TRBD1 is a possible D gene (6 bases). The CDR3 consists of 15 residues. V was clipped by 4 bases and J by 1 base, with 14 bases between them. Looked up from germline, CDR1 is MNHNS and CDR2 is SASEGT. The CDR3 nucleotides are TGTGCCAGCAGTGGCCCCGGACAGAATTCCTACGAGCAGTACTTC. This translates into CASSGPGQNSYEQYF.